The 25 T cell receptor beta chains presented below share a single source sample, sequenced in a study of T cell responses to AZD1222 COVID-19 vaccine. Data came from immunoSEQ multiplex PCR; TCRdb stores just in-frame clones and leaves some out. The sample includes around 130,000 clones, approximately 94% of them seen just once. The input for sequencing was peripheral blood, taken on day 0 of AZD1222 vaccination. All receptors come from an adult in good health.

The J gene is TRBJ1-5, the V gene TRBV27; 7 bases are a match to TRBD1. The CDR3 length is 13 residues. J gave up 4 bases and V 5 bases, and 2 bases lay outside the gene matches. Germline assignment: CDR1 MNHEY and CDR2 SMNVEV (reference sequence). The CDR3 DNA reads as TGTGCCAGCAGTCTACAGGGGAATCAGCCCCAGCATTTT. Translated, it gives CASSLQGNQPQHF.

The chain employs TRBV30 and TRBJ1-1; D remains ambiguous. CDR1 and CDR2 (germline): GTSNPN, SVGIG (reference sequence). V was trimmed by 0 bases and J by 4 bases, leaving 9 bases between them. CDR3 length: 13 amino acids. The CDR3 is CAWSVVGVTEAFF. The CDR3 nucleotides read TGTGCCTGGAGTGTAGTGGGCGTCACTGAAGCTTTCTTT.

CDR3 bases: TGTGCCAGCGGAATTTTTGGGGGGGAGGAGACCCAGTACTTC. Its translation: CASGIFGGEETQYF. This chain joins TRBV2 and TRBJ2-5; 7 bases are a match to TRBD2. Trimming at V came to 8 bases and at J to 5 bases, leaving 11 bases not matched to a gene. In germline, CDR1 is SNHLY, CDR2 FYNNEI. The CDR3 has 14 amino acids.

V and J are TRBV10-1 and TRBJ1-1; TRBD1 agrees at 10 bases. The CDR3 covers 15 residues. From germline, CDR1 is WNHNN and CDR2 SYGVQD (reference sequence). The trim removed 8 bases at V and 2 bases at J, leaving 8 bases unmatched. The chain's CDR3 is CASSSGTGVNTEAFF. CDR3 sequence (DNA): TGCGCCAGCTCCTCCGGGACAGGGGTTAACACTGAAGCTTTCTTT.

The chain uses TRBV7-2 and TRBJ2-1; the D gene is possibly TRBD2 (6 bases). The length of the CDR3 is 16 residues. V was clipped by 0 bases and J by 3 bases, with 12 bases between them. Germline V lookup: CDR1 SGHTA, CDR2 FQGNSA. CDR3 amino acids: CASSLASGRDYNEQFF. The CDR3 nucleotides read TGTGCCAGCAGCTTAGCGTCCGGGCGGGACTACAATGAGCAGTTCTTC.

The chain recombines TRBV7-9 with TRBJ2-1; D is undetermined. Between the trimmed V and J ends, which lost 1 base and 0 bases, there was a span of 19 bases. The CDR3 length is 19 residues. Germline V gives CDR1 SEHNR, CDR2 FQNEAQ (reference sequence). The CDR3 is CASSLDMMVRRRSYNEQFF. Here the CDR3 DNA reads TGTGCCAGCAGCTTAGATATGATGGTTCGGCGGCGCTCCTACAATGAGCAGTTCTTC.

Here the CDR3 DNA reads TGCAGCGTCCACCGGGACTCCTGGGATGAGCAGTTCTTC. The encoded protein is CSVHRDSWDEQFF. The rearrangement links TRBV29-1 to TRBJ2-1; a possible D gene is TRBD2 (6 bases). Germline lookup yields CDR1 SQVTM and CDR2 ANQGSEA. The CDR3 totals 13 residues. V was shortened by 6 bases and J by 8 bases, with 17 bases between the two germline ends.

This clone was counted once. The chain's CDR3 is CASKTQTNTGELFF. CDR3 sequence (DNA): TGTGCCAGTAAGACCCAAACGAACACCGGGGAGCTGTTTTTT. The chain is built from TRBV19 and TRBJ2-2; D is ambiguous. In germline, CDR1 is LNHDA, CDR2 SQIVND (reference sequence). The CDR3 has 14 residues. V lost 7 bases, J lost 0 bases, and 9 bases lay in between.

This chain links TRBV5-4 with TRBJ1-6; tentative D call: TRBD1 (6 bases). Germline CDR1 is SGHNT and CDR2 is YYREEE (reference sequence). This CDR3 is 15 amino acids long. With 1 base removed from V and 6 bases from J, the gap between germline ends came to 11 bases. CDR3 in DNA: TGTGCCAGCAGCTTGTGGGGGCCCACTAATTCACCCCTCCACTTT. It is translated as CASSLWGPTNSPLHF.

This rearrangement joins TRBV6-2 or TRBV6-3 to TRBJ2-3; 12 nucleotides match TRBD2. This CDR3 spans 19 amino acids. The ends lost 3 bases at V and 0 bases at J; junction bases unmatched: 10. The germline CDR1 and CDR2 sequences are MNHEY and SVGEGT. CDR3 DNA sequence: TGTGCCAGCAGTTATGGCCCCTGGACTAGCGGGGCTAGCACAGATACGCAGTATTTT. Protein: CASSYGPWTSGASTDTQYF.

The V gene is TRBV28, the J gene TRBJ2-7; the match to TRBD2 covers 7 bases. CDR1 and CDR2 (germline): MDHEN, SYDVKM. This CDR3 spans 13 amino acids. V lost 10 bases to trimming and J lost 2 bases; unmatched junction nucleotides: 8. CDR3 in DNA: TGTGCCACCGAGCGGGGCCAGGCCTACGAGCAGTACTTC. Its protein product is CATERGQAYEQYF. Based on the CDR3 plus reference TRBV28 and TRBJ2-7, the full variable domain is DVKVTQSSRYLVKRTGEKVFLECVQDMDHENMFWYRQDPGLGLRLIYFSYDVKMKEKGDIPEGYSVSREKKERFSLILESASTNQTSMYLCATERGQAYEQYFGPGTRLTVT.

This clone has just one count. The chain recombines TRBV6-5 with TRBJ2-7; tentative D call: TRBD1 (7 bases). Germline-derived CDR1 and CDR2 are MNHEY and SVGAGI. The CDR3 consists of 15 residues. V was cut by 7 bases and J by 6 bases, with 22 bases left in between. The CDR3 is CASKGMGGQISEQYF. The CDR3 DNA is TGTGCCAGCAAGGGGATGGGGGGACAGATATCCGAGCAGTACTTC.

The chain employs TRBV7-9 and TRBJ1-5; no firm D call. Trimming took off 5 bases at V and 5 bases at J, with 10 bases between the two ends. CDR1 and CDR2 (germline): SEHNR, FQNEAQ (reference sequence). The CDR3 totals 13 residues. CDR3 loop: CASSLYYDQPQHF. The CDR3 nucleotides read TGTGCCAGCAGCCTCTACTATGATCAGCCCCAGCATTTT.

The CDR3 DNA sequence: TGTGCCAGCAGCTTAGATACAGGGTGGGGGGAGCAGTTCTTC. It encodes CASSLDTGWGEQFF. The chain couples TRBV11-2 to TRBJ2-1, with D perhaps matching TRBD1 (6 bases). There are 14 residues in the CDR3. The germline V gene has CDR1 SGHAT and CDR2 FQNNGV. Trimming shortened V by 0 bases and J by 10 bases, and 13 bases separated the two germline ends.

V and J are TRBV7-6 and TRBJ2-2; TRBD2 aligns across 7 bases. CDR3 length: 17 amino acids. Germline loops: CDR1 SGHVS, CDR2 FNYEAQ. Trimming cost V 5 bases and J 1 base; bases outside gene matches: 10. CDR3 bases: TGTGCCAGCAGCCTTATGGGCGGGAGAAGGAACACCGGGGAGCTGTTTTTT. As protein: CASSLMGGRRNTGELFF.

This chain uses TRBV19 with TRBJ1-2; D unclear. V was trimmed by 2 bases and J by 6 bases, leaving 16 bases between them. Germline V gene data show CDR1 as LNHDA and CDR2 as SQIVND (reference sequence). The CDR3 is 15 amino acids. The DNA of the CDR3 is TGTGCCAGTAGTATAAGGGCATTCGGGGAAGATGGCTACACCTTC. Translating gives CASSIRAFGEDGYTF.

In its sample, this clone was seen a few times. J is TRBJ1-1 and V is TRBV18, with D unclear. The length of the CDR3 is 13 residues. The V gene lost 6 bases and the J gene lost 1 base, with 9 bases spanning the gap. CDR1 is KGHSH, CDR2 LQKENI, per germline. Here the CDR3 reads CASSLAGNTEAFF. In nucleotides, the CDR3 is TGTGCCAGCTCCCTGGCAGGGAACACTGAAGCTTTCTTT.

The CDR3 is CASSQGDGPSTDTQYF. The CDR3 DNA reads as TGTGCCAGCAGCCAGGGGGACGGGCCTAGCACAGATACGCAGTATTTT. The chain combines TRBV4-2 with TRBJ2-3, with D tentatively TRBD1 or TRBD2 (5 bases each). Germline lookup yields CDR1 LGHNA and CDR2 YNFKEQ. The CDR3 is made up of 16 amino acids. Trimming left V 3 bases short and J 0 bases short, with 13 bases between.

The genes are TRBV4-2 and TRBJ1-6; TRBD1 is a possible D gene (5 bases). The CDR3 is made up of 16 amino acids. V shed 0 bases and J shed 7 bases, with 13 bases lying between them. Germline V gives CDR1 LGHNA, CDR2 YNFKEQ. The CDR3 reads CASSQDGTRANSPLHF. In nucleotides, the CDR3 is TGTGCCAGCAGCCAAGACGGCACCAGGGCCAATTCACCCCTCCACTTT.

The gene calls are TRBV4-2 and TRBJ1-1; D uncertain. Germline V gives CDR1 LGHNA, CDR2 YNFKEQ. The CDR3 contains 13 residues. The germline V and J ends were trimmed by 3 bases and 5 bases, with 10 bases remaining between them. CDR3 sequence reads: CASSQSGQTEAFF. The DNA for the CDR3 is TGTGCCAGCAGCCAGAGTGGGCAAACTGAAGCTTTCTTT.

This sequence joins TRBV5-1 and TRBJ2-5; the match to TRBD1 covers 9 bases. Germline V gene data show CDR1 as SGHRS and CDR2 as YFSETQ. This CDR3 has 14 residues. V lost 2 bases to trimming and J lost 5 bases; unmatched junction nucleotides: 4. The CDR3 loop reads CASSLQGAWETQYF. Here the CDR3 DNA reads TGCGCCAGCAGCTTACAGGGGGCTTGGGAGACCCAGTACTTC.

This chain uses TRBV30 with TRBJ1-1; D is unclear. The germline V gene has CDR1 GTSNPN and CDR2 SVGIG (reference sequence). V lost 0 bases and J 3 bases, leaving 8 bases between the germline ends. CDR3 length: 13 amino acids. CDR3 nucleotide sequence: TGTGCCTGGAGTGTCGTAGCTTACACTGAAGCTTTCTTT. Translation gives CAWSVVAYTEAFF.

This chain uses TRBV7-9 with TRBJ1-3; 8 nucleotides agree with TRBD1. Germline CDR1 is SEHNR and CDR2 is FQNEAQ (reference sequence). This CDR3 region has 17 residues. J gave up 2 bases and V 5 bases, and 11 bases lay outside the gene matches. The CDR3 DNA reads TGTGCCAGCAGCCCAGGACAGGGCCGCTCGGCTGGAAACACCATATATTTT. This translates into CASSPGQGRSAGNTIYF.

V and J are TRBV6-5 and TRBJ1-2; weak D call: TRBD1 (6 bases). CDR3 length: 13 residues. Looked up from germline, CDR1 is MNHEY and CDR2 is SVGAGI. Trimming removed 10 bases at V and 3 bases at J, with 15 bases between. The CDR3 loop is CATSGAPDYGYTF. The CDR3 DNA is TGTGCCACCTCGGGGGCACCGGACTATGGCTACACCTTC.

The CDR3 region is CAWSLDSLNGELFF. The CDR3 DNA follows: TGTGCCTGGAGTCTGGACTCCCTGAACGGGGAGCTGTTTTTT. The V gene is TRBV30, the J gene TRBJ2-2; a weak D match, TRBD2 (5 bases). The CDR3 is made up of 14 amino acids. V was clipped by 2 bases and J by 7 bases, with 14 bases between them. CDR1 is GTSNPN and CDR2 is SVGIG in the germline V gene (reference sequence).